The TCR beta chain described here comes from a study of cytomegalovirus exposure and HLA in healthy donors. Across the study: There were just under 400 genotyped donors. Of these, roughly 84% fell in the genetic ancestry cluster associated with self-reported Caucasian donors.

The study ran its PCR with 60 Vbeta and 13 Jbeta primers. Generated by immunoSEQ multiplex PCR, the TCRdb table keeps only in-frame clones and is missing some. The sample contains 150,000 to 200,000 clones, 80% of which appear only once. The sample consisted of PBMCs. The receptor comes from a woman between 40 and 50 years old in good health and CMV-seronegative.

The CDR3 sequence: CASSIRQGRQPQHF. The CDR3 nucleotides read TGTGCCAGCAGCATACGACAGGGGAGGCAGCCCCAGCATTTT. This chain joins TRBV21-1 and TRBJ1-5; the table calls TRBD1, which could not be checked here. TRBV21-1 counts as a pseudogene. This CDR3 is 14 amino acids long.